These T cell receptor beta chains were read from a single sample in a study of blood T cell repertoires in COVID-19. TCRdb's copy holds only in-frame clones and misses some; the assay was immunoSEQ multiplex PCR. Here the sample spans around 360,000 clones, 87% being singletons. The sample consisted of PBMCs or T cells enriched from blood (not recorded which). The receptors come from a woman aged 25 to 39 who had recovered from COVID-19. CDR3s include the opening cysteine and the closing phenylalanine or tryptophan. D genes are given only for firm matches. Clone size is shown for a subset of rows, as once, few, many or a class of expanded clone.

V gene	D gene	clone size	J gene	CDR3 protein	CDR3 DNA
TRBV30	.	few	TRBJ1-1	CAWTPDLEVAFF	TGTGCCTGGACCCCCGATTTGGAGGTAGCTTTCTTT
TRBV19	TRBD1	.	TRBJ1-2	CASSPRQGAYGYTF	TGTGCCAGTAGCCCAAGACAGGGGGCGTATGGCTACACCTTC
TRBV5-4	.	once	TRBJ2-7	CASSSPDEQYF	TGTGCCAGCAGCTCCCCCGACGAGCAGTACTTC
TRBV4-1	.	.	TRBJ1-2	CASSQPTGQRANYGYTF	TGCGCCAGCAGCCAACCAACGGGACAAAGAGCTAACTATGGCTACACCTTC
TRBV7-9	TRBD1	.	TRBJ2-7	CASSFPKPGTGFSTYEQYF	TGTGCCAGCAGCTTCCCGAAGCCCGGGACAGGGTTTTCTACCTACGAGCAGTACTTC
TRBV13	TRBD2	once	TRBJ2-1	CASSPGGGGERDNEQFF	TGTGCCAGCAGCCCCGGGGGGGGTGGGGAACGGGACAATGAGCAGTTCTTC
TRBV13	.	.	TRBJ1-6	CASSSQLDRSSYNSPLHF	TGTGCCAGCAGCTCCCAGTTGGACAGAAGCTCCTATAATTCACCCCTCCACTTT
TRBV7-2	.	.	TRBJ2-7	CASSSSRIEQYF	TGTGCCAGCAGCTCCTCTAGAATCGAGCAGTACTTC
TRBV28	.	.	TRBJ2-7	CASSFTGVVDEQYF	TGTGCCAGCAGTTTTACGGGAGTGGTGGACGAGCAGTACTTC
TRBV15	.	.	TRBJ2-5	CATSRQGGETQYF	TGTGCCACCAGCAGACAGGGGGGTGAGACCCAGTACTTC
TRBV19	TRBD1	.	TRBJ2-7	CASSAGTGFYEQYF	TGTGCCAGTAGTGCCGGGACAGGCTTCTACGAGCAGTACTTC
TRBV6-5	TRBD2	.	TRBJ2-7	CASSYSGVAGSYEQYF	TGTGCCAGCAGTTACTCCGGAGTAGCGGGCTCCTACGAGCAGTACTTC
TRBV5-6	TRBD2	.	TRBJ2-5	CASSPGLERETQYF	TGTGCCAGCAGCCCGGGACTAGAGCGAGAGACCCAGTACTTC
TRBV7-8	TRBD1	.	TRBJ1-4	CASSSTGLTNEKLFF	TGTGCCAGCAGCTCGACAGGGCTCACTAATGAAAAACTGTTTTTT
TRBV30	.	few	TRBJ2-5	CAWSVEAGTQYF	TGTGCCTGGAGTGTAGAGGCCGGGACCCAGTACTTC
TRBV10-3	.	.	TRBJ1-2	CAISDTGSNYGYTF	TGTGCCATCAGTGATACAGGGTCTAACTATGGCTACACCTTC
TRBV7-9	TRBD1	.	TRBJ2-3	CASSFGTGETDTQYF	TGTGCCAGCAGCTTTGGGACAGGGGAAACAGATACGCAGTATTTT
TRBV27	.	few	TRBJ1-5	CASSSLQGNQPQHF	TGTGCCAGCAGTTCCTTACAGGGAAATCAGCCCCAGCATTTT
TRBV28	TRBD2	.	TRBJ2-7	CASSLAGGTYEQYF	TGTGCCAGCAGTTTGGCGGGAGGGACCTACGAGCAGTACTTC
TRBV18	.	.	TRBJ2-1	CASSPWRTYNEQFF	TGTGCCAGCTCACCATGGCGGACTTACAATGAGCAGTTCTTC
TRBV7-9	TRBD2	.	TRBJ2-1	CASSSLSSGGYNEQFF	TGTGCCAGCAGCTCCCTATCTAGCGGGGGTTACAATGAGCAGTTCTTC
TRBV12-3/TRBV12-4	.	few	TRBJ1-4	CASSLRQSEKLFF	TGTGCCAGCAGTTTGCGTCAATCCGAAAAACTGTTTTTT
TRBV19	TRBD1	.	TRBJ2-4	CASSILTTGKNIQYF	TGTGCCAGTAGTATCCTGACGACAGGGAAAAACATTCAGTACTTC
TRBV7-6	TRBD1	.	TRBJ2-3	CATRHFRTGSRGTDTQYF	TGTGCCACCCGACACTTCCGGACAGGGTCAAGGGGCACAGATACGCAGTATTTT
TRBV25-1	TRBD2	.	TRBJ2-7	CASSGLAGSYEQYF	TGTGCCAGCAGTGGTCTAGCGGGTTCGTACGAGCAGTACTTC
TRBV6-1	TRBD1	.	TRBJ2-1	CASSELGTGLFNEQFF	TGTGCCAGCAGTGAATTAGGGACAGGACTCTTCAATGAGCAGTTCTTC
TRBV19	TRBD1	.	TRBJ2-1	CASSKRQGAYNEQFF	TGTGCCAGTAGCAAGCGACAGGGGGCCTACAATGAGCAGTTCTTC
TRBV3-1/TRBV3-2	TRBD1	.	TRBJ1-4	CASSQGQGTSLNEKLFF	TGTGCCAGCAGCCAAGGACAGGGGACGAGCTTAAATGAAAAACTGTTTTTT
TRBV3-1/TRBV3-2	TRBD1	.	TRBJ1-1	CASSQDPGTGWYAFF	TGTGCCAGCAGCCAAGACCCCGGGACAGGGTGGTATGCTTTCTTT
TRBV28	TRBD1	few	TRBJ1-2	CASSETGGYSGYTF	TGTGCCAGCAGTGAGACAGGGGGCTACTCTGGCTACACCTTC
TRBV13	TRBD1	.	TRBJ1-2	CASSRSGTGVYGGSF	TGTGCCAGCAGCCGATCCGGGACAGGGGTTTATGGAGGTTCCTTC
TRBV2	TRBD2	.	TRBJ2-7	CASRWTSGGAYEQYF	TGTGCCAGCAGATGGACTAGCGGAGGCGCATACGAGCAGTACTTC
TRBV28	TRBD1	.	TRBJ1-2	CASSDPGQGSGYTF	TGTGCCAGCAGTGACCCGGGACAGGGATCGGGCTACACCTTC
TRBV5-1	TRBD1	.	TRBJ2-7	CASSSQGAGSGEQYF	TGCGCCAGCAGCTCCCAGGGGGCTGGGAGCGGCGAGCAGTACTTC
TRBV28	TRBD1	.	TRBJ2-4	CASSQGQGNNIQYF	TGTGCCAGCAGTCAAGGACAGGGCAATAACATTCAGTACTTC
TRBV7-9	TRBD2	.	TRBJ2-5	CASATGTSGKRETQYF	TGTGCCAGCGCCACGGGGACTAGCGGGAAAAGAGAGACCCAGTACTTC
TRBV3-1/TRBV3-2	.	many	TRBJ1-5	CASSQGTASNQPQHF	TGTGCCAGCAGCCAAGGGACAGCTAGCAATCAGCCCCAGCATTTT
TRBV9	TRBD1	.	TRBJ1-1	CASSLTGEEAFF	TGTGCCAGCAGCCTAACAGGGGAGGAAGCTTTCTTT
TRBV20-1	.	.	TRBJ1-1	CSASAGYEAFF	TGCAGTGCTAGCGCCGGTTATGAAGCTTTCTTT
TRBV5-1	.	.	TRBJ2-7	CASSLQVSSYEQYF	TGCGCCAGCAGCCTACAGGTCAGCTCCTACGAGCAGTACTTC
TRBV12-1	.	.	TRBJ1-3	CASSFTGYPAGSLSSGNTIYF	TGTGCCAGCAGCTTTACTGGGTACCCGGCAGGCTCGTTGAGCTCTGGAAACACCATATATTTT
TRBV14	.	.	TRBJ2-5	CASSLGDWGKTQYF	TGTGCCAGCAGCCTTGGGGACTGGGGAAAGACCCAGTACTTC
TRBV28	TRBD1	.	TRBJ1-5	CASSYRGSNQPQHF	TGTGCCAGCAGCTACAGGGGGAGCAATCAGCCCCAGCATTTT
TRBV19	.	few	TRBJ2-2	CASSIDKMRRGELFF	TGTGCCAGTAGTATAGACAAAATGCGGCGGGGAGAGCTGTTTTTT
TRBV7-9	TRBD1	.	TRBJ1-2	CASSLGTGQGDGYTF	TGTGCCAGCAGCTTAGGAACGGGACAGGGAGACGGCTACACCTTC
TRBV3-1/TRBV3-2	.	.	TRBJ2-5	CASSQQGGRETQYF	TGTGCCAGCAGCCAGCAGGGAGGTCGGGAGACCCAGTACTTC
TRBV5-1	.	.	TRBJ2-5	CASSLRSPTSGETQYF	TGCGCCAGCAGCTTGAGGTCACCAACCTCGGGGGAGACCCAGTACTTC
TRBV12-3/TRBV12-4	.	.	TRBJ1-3	CASSYGTGNTIYF	TGTGCCAGCAGTTACGGGACTGGAAACACCATATATTTT
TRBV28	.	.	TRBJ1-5	CASSLTSMGNQPQHF	TGTGCCAGCAGCCTAACGTCGATGGGCAATCAGCCCCAGCATTTT
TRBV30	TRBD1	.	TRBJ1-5	CAWSDGQGGYQPQHF	TGTGCCTGGAGTGATGGACAGGGAGGTTATCAGCCCCAGCATTTT
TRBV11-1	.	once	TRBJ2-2	CASSFGGASTGELFF	TGTGCCAGCAGCTTTGGGGGCGCAAGCACCGGGGAGCTGTTTTTT
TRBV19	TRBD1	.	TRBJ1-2	CASSNLFGTGAIYGYTF	TGTGCCAGTAGCAATCTTTTCGGGACAGGGGCTATCTATGGCTACACCTTC
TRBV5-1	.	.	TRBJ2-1	CASSVDSPSSYNEQFF	TGCGCCAGCAGCGTCGACAGTCCGAGCTCCTACAATGAGCAGTTCTTC